These 27 T cell receptor beta chains share one sample of origin, sequenced in a study of CD8 T cells in ankylosing spondylitis (dated by TCRdb to the late 2010s). Study-level results and caveats: A TCR beta motif of roughly 8 highly homologous amino acid variants appeared characteristic of blood from ankylosing spondylitis patients.

Their recognized antigens are unknown. Libraries were constructed by 5' RACE. This sample was sequenced with an Illumina HiSeq 2500. TCRdb took the public reads, trimmed them with fastp at Q25, ran MiXCR for clone calling and kept in-frame beta chains. One record per CDR3 amino acid sequence lists the most common genes and DNA. Across this sample there are roughly 700,000 distinct CDR3 sequences, with under 20% seen only once. The biggest ten clones account for under 20% of the sample. The sample was blood, either unsorted or a sorted T cell fraction (not recorded which). All receptors come from a male donor with ankylosing spondylitis.

This clonotype was found a few times. CDR3 DNA sequence: TGTGCCAGCAGCTTTGGACCTCAGCAGTTCTTC. Residues: CASSFGPQQFF. The chain links TRBV5-4 to TRBJ2-1; D gene uncertain. V was shortened by 2 bases and J by 11 bases, with 8 bases between the two germline ends. Germline-derived CDR1 and CDR2 are SGHNT and YYREEE (reference sequence). The CDR3 sequence is 11 residues long. The entire variable domain, with the rest obtained from reference TRBV5-4 and TRBJ2-1, is as follows: ETGVTQSPTHLIKTRGQQVTLRCSSQSGHNTVSWYQQALGQGPQFIFQYYREEENGRGNFPPRFSGLQFPNYSSELNVNALELDDSALYLCASSFGPQQFFGPGTRLTVL.

This clonotype was found many times. V is TRBV4-1 and J is TRBJ1-1; no definite D call. Trimming took 1 base from V and 0 from J, leaving 6 bases between them. The CDR3 runs to 14 residues. Germline lookup yields CDR1 MGHRA and CDR2 YSYEKL. Written as DNA, the CDR3 is TGCGCCAGCAGCCAAGTGTCGGTGAACACTGAAGCTTTCTTT. Translated: CASSQVSVNTEAFF.

There are a few counts of this clonotype. The chain couples TRBV2 to TRBJ2-4, with D maybe TRBD2 (5 bases). Germline V gene lookup returns CDR1 SNHLY and CDR2 FYNNEI. Between the trimmed V and J ends, which lost 0 bases and 0 bases, there was a span of 12 bases. This CDR3 is 17 amino acids long. In DNA form, the CDR3 reads TGTGCCAGCAGTGAAGCCCGAGCGGTCCTAGCCAAAAACATTCAGTACTTC. Amino acids: CASSEARAVLAKNIQYF.

The rearrangement uses TRBV10-3 and TRBJ2-6; perhaps TRBD1 as D (6 bases). The length of the CDR3 is 16 residues. V gave up 11 bases and J gave up 3 bases, with 20 bases separating them. From germline, CDR1 is ENHRY and CDR2 SYGVKD. For the CDR3, the DNA is TGTGCCTCCCAAGAGACACAGGGAATTGGGGCCAACGTCCTGACTTTC. This translates into CASQETQGIGANVLTF.

There are many counts of this clonotype. This chain links TRBV4-2 with TRBJ2-6; D is uncertain. Trimming took off 3 bases at V and 0 bases at J, with 9 bases between the two ends. CDR1 LGHNA and CDR2 YNFKEQ come from the germline V gene. There are 16 residues in the CDR3. The CDR3 region has the DNA TGTGCCAGCAGCCAGGAAACAGCCTCTGGGGCCAACGTCCTGACTTTC. Its translation is CASSQETASGANVLTF.

CDR3 in amino acids: CASSNSGLARNEQFF. In DNA, the CDR3 is TGTGCCAGCAGCAACTCGGGACTAGCGCGGAATGAGCAGTTCTTC. The rearrangement joins TRBV9 to TRBJ2-1; TRBD2 aligns across 10 bases. Germline V gene sequence: CDR1 SGDLS, CDR2 YYNGEE. The CDR3 loop spans 15 amino acids. V dropped 4 bases and J dropped 7; count of bases not matched to a gene: 8.

In this sample, this clonotype turned up a few times. This chain uses TRBV5-1 with TRBJ1-2; 11 nucleotides match TRBD1. V lost 0 bases to trimming and J lost 5 bases; unmatched junction nucleotides: 12. CDR1 is SGHRS, CDR2 YFSETQ, per germline. This CDR3 has 18 amino acids. CDR3 nucleotide sequence: TGCGCCAGCAGCTTGGCCGAGGGAGGACAGGGGGCGCATTATGGCTACACCTTC. It is translated as CASSLAEGGQGAHYGYTF.

The table lists this clonotype with a few counts. The chain joins TRBV11-2 to TRBJ1-1; no definite D call. The V and J ends lost 1 base and 1 base respectively, with 10 bases between them. The CDR3 is 15 amino acids. Germline lookup yields CDR1 SGHAT and CDR2 FQNNGV. CDR3 sequence (DNA): TGTGCCAGCAGCTTAGCATCTACAAAGAACACTGAAGCTTTCTTT. Translation gives CASSLASTKNTEAFF.

The chain combines TRBV28 with TRBJ1-5; D is perhaps TRBD1 (5 bases). The CDR3 length is 15 residues. V lost 6 bases and J 7 bases, leaving 19 bases between the germline ends. In germline, CDR1 is MDHEN, CDR2 SYDVKM. CDR3 in amino acids: CASSPGGVQGQPQHF. The CDR3 DNA reads TGTGCCAGCAGCCCCGGGGGGGTTCAGGGCCAGCCCCAGCATTTT.

The chain employs TRBV27 and TRBJ2-5; 7 nucleotides line up with TRBD2. Germline V gene sequence: CDR1 MNHEY, CDR2 SMNVEV (reference sequence). After removal of 4 bases from V and 4 bases from J, the junction contained 6 bases not matched to a gene. The CDR3 totals 14 residues. The CDR3 is CASSSRLAGETQYF. The CDR3 nucleotides read TGTGCCAGCAGTTCAAGACTAGCAGGAGAGACCCAGTACTTC.

The chain uses TRBV20-1 and TRBJ2-1; perhaps TRBD1 as D (8 bases). The germline V gene has CDR1 DFQATT and CDR2 SNEGSKA (reference sequence). This CDR3 region has 15 residues. V lost 0 bases and J 7 bases, leaving 16 bases between the germline ends. The CDR3 nucleotides read TGCAGTGCTAGAGATGGCAGGGGGCGGGGGAATGAGCAGTTCTTC. Protein product: CSARDGRGRGNEQFF.

V gene TRBV4-3 combines with J gene TRBJ1-2; D is possibly TRBD1 (5 bases). V lost 1 base, J lost 1 base, and 10 bases lay in between. Germline V gene lookup returns CDR1 LGHNA and CDR2 YSLEER. The CDR3 runs 15 residues. The CDR3 bases are TGCGCCAGCAGCCAAGGGGGGGATCTTAACTATGGCTACACCTTC. Translating it yields CASSQGGDLNYGYTF.

This clonotype was seen a handful of times. The chain recombines TRBV7-3 with TRBJ1-1; possibly TRBD1 for D (6 bases). Between the trimmed V and J ends, which lost 2 bases and 4 bases, there was a span of 8 bases. The CDR3 sequence is 13 residues long. CDR1 SGHTA and CDR2 FQGTGA come from the germline V gene. CDR3: CASSLAGVTEAFF. CDR3 DNA sequence: TGTGCCAGCAGCTTAGCAGGGGTCACTGAAGCTTTCTTT.

This clonotype was found many times. The chain combines TRBV7-9 with TRBJ1-2; 8 bases are a match to TRBD1. There are 15 residues in the CDR3. The V segment lost 3 bases and the J segment 6 bases; nucleotides outside the gene matches: 9. Germline lookup yields CDR1 SEHNR and CDR2 FQNEAQ (reference sequence). The CDR3 loop reads CASSFQGAQMDGYTF. CDR3 nucleotides: TGTGCCAGCAGCTTCCAGGGGGCGCAGATGGATGGCTACACCTTC.

This clonotype was detected many times. This rearrangement joins TRBV27 to TRBJ2-3, with 12 bases that match TRBD2. The CDR3 is made up of 17 amino acids. Germline V gene sequence: CDR1 MNHEY, CDR2 SMNVEV (reference sequence). V shed 7 bases, J shed 0 bases, and the junction held 8 bases outside the gene matches. The CDR3 region has the DNA TGTGCCAGCACCTCGACTAGCGGGAGTTTAAGCACAGATACGCAGTATTTT. Amino acid sequence: CASTSTSGSLSTDTQYF.

This clonotype was seen only a few times. This sequence joins TRBV12-3 or TRBV12-4 and TRBJ2-3; 8 bases are shared with TRBD2. Losses at the gene ends were 8 bases for V and 1 base for J; bases not matched to a gene: 8. The CDR3 sequence is 15 residues long. The CDR3 bases are TGTGCCAGCTCGGGAGGGGTAGCGGGCACAGATACGCAGTATTTT. This encodes CASSGGVAGTDTQYF.

V and J are TRBV6-1 and TRBJ2-5; maybe TRBD2 (6 bases). The germline gives CDR1 MNHNS, CDR2 SASEGT. The V and J ends lost 4 bases and 5 bases respectively, with 14 bases between them. The CDR3 is 14 residues long. DNA of the CDR3: TGTGCCAGCAGTGGGAGGGGAGGAGTGGAGACCCAGTACTTC. Residues: CASSGRGGVETQYF.

This clonotype was found a few times. This chain joins TRBV24-1 and TRBJ2-5; 7 bases fit TRBD2. V lost 2 bases and J lost 5; bases outside the gene matches: 10. Germline assignment: CDR1 KGHDR and CDR2 SFDVKD. The length of the CDR3 is 16 residues. The CDR3 is CATSDSSTGRLETQYF. CDR3 nucleotides: TGTGCCACCAGTGATTCCTCCACCGGGAGGTTGGAGACCCAGTACTTC.

This clonotype was recorded a few times. The rearrangement links TRBV20-1 to TRBJ2-1, with 11 positions matching TRBD2. The CDR3 length is 16 residues. The V and J ends lost 0 bases and 3 bases, in that order; junction bases with no gene match: 4. The germline V gene encodes CDR1 DFQATT and CDR2 SNEGSKA (reference sequence). This CDR3 is CSARDLLAGVYNEQFF. CDR3 coding DNA: TGCAGTGCTAGAGATCTACTAGCGGGAGTCTACAATGAGCAGTTCTTC.

This clonotype was seen just once. CDR3 region: CATSDLVANTGELFF. The CDR3 region has the DNA TGTGCCACCAGTGATTTGGTGGCGAACACCGGGGAGCTGTTTTTT. The chain joins TRBV24-1 to TRBJ2-2, with D hard to call. Per the germline V gene, CDR1 is KGHDR and CDR2 is SFDVKD. The CDR3 has 15 amino acids. The V end was cut by 0 bases, the J end by 0 bases, with 4 bases between.

V gene TRBV19 combines with J gene TRBJ1-1; D unresolved. The CDR3 length is 15 residues. Germline V lookup: CDR1 LNHDA, CDR2 SQIVND (reference sequence). The V end lost 6 bases, the J end lost 0 bases, and 14 bases lay between the germline ends. The CDR3 sequence is CASRDARGLNTEAFF. The CDR3 nucleotides are TGTGCCAGTAGGGACGCCCGAGGTTTGAACACTGAAGCTTTCTTT.

J is TRBJ2-7 and V is TRBV7-3; 9 positions match TRBD2. Germline loops: CDR1 SGHTA, CDR2 FQGTGA. The CDR3 covers 17 residues. J lost 6 bases, V lost 2 bases, and 14 bases had no gene match. CDR3 loop: CASSLAGSGSKWREQYF. For the CDR3, the DNA is TGTGCCAGCAGCTTAGCTGGTAGCGGGAGTAAATGGCGCGAGCAGTACTTC.

This clonotype was picked up a small number of times. This sequence joins TRBV4-1 and TRBJ2-7, with a tentative D call TRBD2 (5 bases). V lost 3 bases, J lost 4 bases, and 13 bases lay in between. Germline V gene sequence: CDR1 MGHRA, CDR2 YSYEKL. This CDR3 is built from 14 residues. The CDR3 loop is CASSQGWRSYEQYF. CDR3 DNA sequence: TGCGCCAGCAGCCAGGGATGGAGGTCATACGAGCAGTACTTC.

V gene TRBV20-1 combines with J gene TRBJ2-4; TRBD2 is a possible D gene (6 bases). V gave up 5 bases and J gave up 0 bases, with 11 bases separating them. Germline V gene data show CDR1 as DFQATT and CDR2 as SNEGSKA (reference sequence). The CDR3 totals 14 residues. This CDR3 reads CSAEPGLAKNIQYF. CDR3 nucleotides: TGCAGTGCTGAACCGGGACTAGCCAAAAACATTCAGTACTTC.

This clonotype was counted only a few times. The chain has TRBV3-1 and TRBJ2-1, with 10 bases lining up with TRBD1. Trimming cost V 3 bases and J 4 bases; bases outside gene matches: 6. The CDR3 runs to 16 residues. Germline V lookup: CDR1 LGHDT, CDR2 YNNKEL (reference sequence). The CDR3 DNA is TGTGCCAGCAGCCAGGCAGACAGGGGGCTGTACAATGAGCAGTTCTTC. Translating gives CASSQADRGLYNEQFF.

The chain uses TRBV7-2 and TRBJ1-1; 8 bases align to TRBD1. The CDR3 spans 14 residues. CDR1 SGHTA and CDR2 FQGNSA come from the germline V gene. V lost 5 bases, J lost 5 bases, and 7 bases stayed unmatched. The CDR3 DNA follows: TGTGCCAGCAGCCCGTACGGACAGGGTACTGAAGCTTTCTTT. It encodes CASSPYGQGTEAFF.

This clonotype was counted a few times. V and J are TRBV5-6 and TRBJ1-5; 7 nucleotides agree with TRBD1. CDR1 is SGHDT, CDR2 YYEEEE, per germline. There are 15 residues in the CDR3. V dropped 0 bases and J dropped 6; count of bases not matched to a gene: 6. CDR3 bases: TGTGCCAGCAGCTTGGGAGAGGCAGGGGGTCAGCCCCAGCATTTT. Translation: CASSLGEAGGQPQHF.